A single sample is the source of the 10 T cell receptor beta chains below, sequenced in a study of TIL therapy for anti-PD-1-resistant metastatic lung cancer. The time point is: pre-treatment sample, taken before nivolumab and TIL therapy. Most excised metastases sampled were pleural nodules or supraclavicular lymph nodes. This was the immunoSEQ v3 assay. TCRdb's table, derived via immunoSEQ multiplex PCR, lists solely in-frame clones and lacks some. The sample holds about 10,000 clones, 55% to 70% seen once. The source material was tumor tissue, sampled at baseline. The origin of the receptors is a person between 30 and 79 years old with non-small cell lung cancer.

This clone was observed a single time. The chain links TRBV2 to TRBJ2-3; D may be TRBD2 (5 bases). The germline V gene encodes CDR1 SNHLY and CDR2 FYNNEI. Deletions cut 6 bases from V and 5 bases from J, with 9 bases between. There are 12 residues in the CDR3. The CDR3 DNA is TGTGCCAGCAGCGCAGAGGGAGATACGCAGTATTTT. It specifies CASSAEGDTQYF. Filled out from reference TRBV2 and TRBJ2-3, the complete variable domain reads EPEVTQTPSHQVTQMGQEVILRCVPISNHLYFYWYRQILGQKVEFLVSFYNNEISEKSEIFDDQFSVERPDGSNFTLKIRSTKLEDSAMYFCASSAEGDTQYFGPGTRLTVL.

The chain joins TRBV11-2 to TRBJ2-3; D assignment may be TRBD1 or TRBD2 (5 bases each). Germline V CDR1 and CDR2: SGHAT, FQNNGV. Trimming stripped 1 base from V and 8 bases from J, with 10 bases between. The CDR3 runs to 13 residues. The CDR3, as DNA: TGTGCCAGCAGCTTAGGAGGGCAGGGTACGCAGTATTTT. Its translation is CASSLGGQGTQYF.

J is TRBJ1-4 and V is TRBV11-2, with 9 bases lining up with TRBD1. This CDR3 has 16 residues. The trim removed 4 bases at V and 6 bases at J, leaving 9 bases unmatched. Germline CDR1 reads SGHAT; CDR2 reads FQNNGV. CDR3 in amino acids: CASSSGQGIGDEKLFF. The CDR3 DNA reads as TGTGCCAGCAGCTCGGGACAGGGTATAGGTGATGAAAAACTGTTTTTT.

The rearrangement links TRBV4-2 to TRBJ1-4, with 7 bases aligning to TRBD1. The CDR3 is 13 residues long. V lost 4 bases to trimming and J lost 8 bases; unmatched junction nucleotides: 4. Germline CDR1 and CDR2: LGHNA and YNFKEQ. CDR3 amino acids: CASSRGQVEKLFF. DNA of the CDR3: TGTGCCAGCAGCCGTGGACAGGTAGAAAAACTGTTTTTT.

A few counts support this clone. J is TRBJ1-6 and V is TRBV2, with 11 nucleotides matching TRBD1. Per germline, CDR1 SNHLY and CDR2 FYNNEI. The CDR3 extends over 16 amino acids. Unmatched junction bases numbered 10, after V lost 5 bases and J lost 10 bases. The CDR3 nucleotides are TGTGCCAGCAGTAGCCCGGACAGGGGGCTAGTCTCACCCCTCCACTTT. Translating it yields CASSSPDRGLVSPLHF.

The J gene is TRBJ2-7, the V gene TRBV5-1; D remains unclear. Germline V gene lookup returns CDR1 SGHRS and CDR2 YFSETQ. With 0 bases removed from V and 2 bases from J, the gap between germline ends came to 12 bases. CDR3 length: 15 amino acids. CDR3 residues: CASSLGVGRAYEQYF. CDR3 bases: TGCGCCAGCAGCTTGGGTGTAGGTCGGGCCTACGAGCAGTACTTC.

J is TRBJ1-1 and V is TRBV30, with D unresolved. Trimming cost V 0 bases and J 0 bases, with 5 bases left between them. There are 13 residues in the CDR3. Germline-derived CDR1 and CDR2 are GTSNPN and SVGIG (reference sequence). CDR3 sequence reads: CAWSVSMNTEAFF. The CDR3 nucleotides read TGTGCCTGGAGTGTATCCATGAACACTGAAGCTTTCTTT.

A few counts support this clone. The chain joins TRBV7-9 to TRBJ2-7; possibly TRBD2 for D (5 bases). The CDR3 is 16 amino acids. The ends were cut back, 4 bases at V and 7 bases at J, with 23 bases in the middle. Germline CDR1 and CDR2: SEHNR and FQNEAQ (reference sequence). The CDR3 region is CASSSPVRTSLLEQYF. In DNA, the CDR3 is TGTGCCAGCAGCTCTCCCGTCAGGACTTCCCTCCTGGAGCAGTACTTC.

The sample holds a few counts of this clone. The rearrangement links TRBV2 to TRBJ2-1, with 9 nucleotides matching TRBD2. The CDR3 is 15 amino acids. CDR1 and CDR2 (germline): SNHLY, FYNNEI. With 10 bases clipped from V and 9 bases from J, the junction kept 16 bases outside the gene matches. CDR3 DNA: TGTGCCACCCAGGGACTAGCAAACCCCACGGGTGAGCAGTTCTTC. Translated: CATQGLANPTGEQFF.

V gene TRBV5-1 combines with J gene TRBJ2-3; 8 nucleotides line up with TRBD2. The CDR3 has 17 amino acids. V trimming: 3 bases; J trimming: 3 bases; junction bases outside the gene matches: 12. Germline V CDR1 and CDR2: SGHRS, YFSETQ. CDR3: CASSSLTGGPVTDTQYF. CDR3 DNA sequence: TGCGCCAGCAGCTCGTTAACGGGAGGGCCGGTGACAGATACGCAGTATTTT.